These T cell receptor beta chains were read from a single sample in a study of control samples from healthy donors and cancer patients. Sequencing used immunoSEQ multiplex PCR; TCRdb keeps in-frame clones, though not all of them. The data contain around 180,000 clones, about 91% of them singletons. The sequenced sample consisted of blood. The source is a woman between 25 and 40 years old in good health. Both conserved end residues are part of each CDR3. A D gene is named only where the DNA matches it firmly. Where a row states a size, it is once, few, many or the class of an expanded clone; other rows omit it.

clone_size: .
d_call: .
j_call: TRBJ1-6
v_call: TRBV12-3/TRBV12-4
cdr3_nt: TGTGCCAGCAGTTTAAAAGAGGCAAAAGCATTT
cdr3_aa: CASSLKEAKAF

clone_size: .
d_call: .
j_call: TRBJ1-4
v_call: TRBV4-2
cdr3_nt: TGTGCCAGCAGCCACCCTGGGCACAATGAAAAACTGTTTTTT
cdr3_aa: CASSHPGHNEKLFF

clone_size: .
d_call: .
j_call: TRBJ1-6
v_call: TRBV27
cdr3_nt: TGTGCCAGCAGTTTATTTGCGGGCTCCTATAATTCACCCCTCCACTTT
cdr3_aa: CASSLFAGSYNSPLHF

clone_size: .
d_call: TRBD1
j_call: TRBJ2-5
v_call: TRBV24-1
cdr3_nt: TGTGCCACCAGTGACAGGGGGCAAGAGACCCAGTACTTC
cdr3_aa: CATSDRGQETQYF

clone_size: .
d_call: TRBD2
j_call: TRBJ2-3
v_call: TRBV7-8
cdr3_nt: TGTGCCAGCAGCTTCGCCGGGGGGGCAGAGACGCAGTATTTT
cdr3_aa: CASSFAGGAETQYF

clone_size: .
d_call: .
j_call: TRBJ2-2
v_call: TRBV5-1
cdr3_nt: TGCGCCAGCAGCTTGGGCAGGAGTACCGGGGAGCTGTTTTTT
cdr3_aa: CASSLGRSTGELFF

clone_size: .
d_call: .
j_call: TRBJ2-3
v_call: TRBV6-4
cdr3_nt: TGTGCCAGCAGTGACAAAAACACAGATACGCAGTATTTT
cdr3_aa: CASSDKNTDTQYF

clone_size: once
d_call: .
j_call: TRBJ2-7
v_call: TRBV19
cdr3_nt: TGTGCCAGTAGTATGGGGGCGGGCTACGAGCAGTACTTC
cdr3_aa: CASSMGAGYEQYF

clone_size: .
d_call: .
j_call: TRBJ2-5
v_call: TRBV28
cdr3_nt: TGTGCCAGCAGTTTAGGGCGGGCCCTCCGGGAGACCCAGTACTTC
cdr3_aa: CASSLGRALRETQYF

clone_size: .
d_call: .
j_call: TRBJ2-5
v_call: TRBV3-1/TRBV3-2
cdr3_nt: TGTGCCAGCAGCCCTGACCGTAGTGGCACGACCCAGTACTTC
cdr3_aa: CASSPDRSGTTQYF

clone_size: .
d_call: TRBD2
j_call: TRBJ2-7
v_call: TRBV28
cdr3_nt: TGTGCCAGCAGTTATCCAAGGACTAGCGGCTACGAGCAGTACTTC
cdr3_aa: CASSYPRTSGYEQYF

clone_size: .
d_call: .
j_call: TRBJ1-3
v_call: TRBV9
cdr3_nt: TGTGCCAGCAGCGTAGCAGGGGCGGCTGGAAACACCATATATTTT
cdr3_aa: CASSVAGAAGNTIYF

clone_size: .
d_call: .
j_call: TRBJ2-5
v_call: TRBV19
cdr3_nt: TGTGCCAGTCGAGGTCCGAGAGAGACCCAGTACTTC
cdr3_aa: CASRGPRETQYF

clone_size: .
d_call: TRBD1
j_call: TRBJ2-1
v_call: TRBV19
cdr3_nt: TGTGCCAGTAGTATAGGGACAGGGGGCCAGGAGCAGTTCTTC
cdr3_aa: CASSIGTGGQEQFF

clone_size: .
d_call: .
j_call: TRBJ1-1
v_call: TRBV4-1
cdr3_nt: TGCGCCAGCAGCCAAGGGTCGGGAGGGGGAGAAGCTTTCTTT
cdr3_aa: CASSQGSGGGEAFF

clone_size: .
d_call: .
j_call: TRBJ1-6
v_call: TRBV11-2
cdr3_nt: TGTGCCAGCAGCTTAGATGACGATGCCTTTAATTCACCCCTCCACTTT
cdr3_aa: CASSLDDDAFNSPLHF

clone_size: .
d_call: .
j_call: TRBJ1-1
v_call: TRBV21-1
cdr3_nt: TGTGCCAGCAGCAAAGATAATCCAGCGATGAACACTGAAGCTTTCTTT
cdr3_aa: CASSKDNPAMNTEAFF

clone_size: .
d_call: TRBD2
j_call: TRBJ2-4
v_call: TRBV5-1
cdr3_nt: TGCGCCAGCAGCAACGCTAGCGGGGGAATGCTAGCCAAAAACATTCAGTACTTC
cdr3_aa: CASSNASGGMLAKNIQYF

clone_size: .
d_call: .
j_call: TRBJ1-1
v_call: TRBV14
cdr3_nt: TGTGCCAGCAGCGCGATCCTAGGGGACACTGAAGCTTTCTTT
cdr3_aa: CASSAILGDTEAFF

clone_size: .
d_call: TRBD1
j_call: TRBJ2-3
v_call: TRBV7-9
cdr3_nt: TGTGCCAGCAGCAGCGCAACCCGGGACAGGGATGTGCCAGATACGCAGTATTTT
cdr3_aa: CASSSATRDRDVPDTQYF

clone_size: .
d_call: .
j_call: TRBJ2-1
v_call: TRBV3-1/TRBV3-2
cdr3_nt: TGTGCCAGCAGCCAAGACCAATTGGGGCCACAGTTCTTC
cdr3_aa: CASSQDQLGPQFF

clone_size: few
d_call: TRBD2
j_call: TRBJ2-1
v_call: TRBV3-1/TRBV3-2
cdr3_nt: TGTGCCAGCAGCCACCACGGGGGGGGTTTCTCCAATGAGCAGTTCTTC
cdr3_aa: CASSHHGGGFSNEQFF

clone_size: .
d_call: TRBD2
j_call: TRBJ2-5
v_call: TRBV4-2
cdr3_nt: TGTGCCAGCAGCCAACAGGGACTACGGGAGACCCAGTACTTC
cdr3_aa: CASSQQGLRETQYF

clone_size: .
d_call: TRBD1
j_call: TRBJ1-1
v_call: TRBV25-1
cdr3_nt: TGTGCCACCAGGGACAGGGGCACTGAAGCTTTCTTT
cdr3_aa: CATRDRGTEAFF

clone_size: .
d_call: .
j_call: TRBJ1-2
v_call: TRBV7-8
cdr3_nt: TGTGCCAGCAGCTTAGCCGGGGTTAACTATGGCTACACCTTC
cdr3_aa: CASSLAGVNYGYTF

clone_size: .
d_call: TRBD1
j_call: TRBJ1-1
v_call: TRBV10-3
cdr3_nt: TGTGCCATCAGCCCCCGGGACAGTGGCGCTGAAGCTTTCTTT
cdr3_aa: CAISPRDSGAEAFF

clone_size: .
d_call: .
j_call: TRBJ2-3
v_call: TRBV11-2
cdr3_nt: TGTGCCAGCAGCTTAGGTGCCCTCACAGATACGCAGTATTTT
cdr3_aa: CASSLGALTDTQYF

clone_size: many
d_call: .
j_call: TRBJ2-7
v_call: TRBV12-3/TRBV12-4
cdr3_nt: TGTGCCAGCAGTTTAGCGGTTGACTACGAGCAGTACTTC
cdr3_aa: CASSLAVDYEQYF

clone_size: .
d_call: TRBD2
j_call: TRBJ2-7
v_call: TRBV5-6
cdr3_nt: TGTGCCAGCAGCTTCATGGCTCGACTAGCGGGAGGTGAGCAGTACTTC
cdr3_aa: CASSFMARLAGGEQYF

clone_size: .
d_call: .
j_call: TRBJ1-2
v_call: TRBV12-3/TRBV12-4
cdr3_nt: TGTGCCAGCAGTTCCTACGGGGGGAGCTACACCTTC
cdr3_aa: CASSSYGGSYTF

clone_size: .
d_call: TRBD2
j_call: TRBJ2-3
v_call: TRBV4-1
cdr3_nt: TGCGCCAGCAGCCAAGAATCCGCTAGCGGGAGGGCGGATACGCAGTATTTT
cdr3_aa: CASSQESASGRADTQYF

clone_size: once
d_call: .
j_call: TRBJ2-2
v_call: TRBV3-1/TRBV3-2
cdr3_nt: TGTGCCAGCAGCCATGGTACCCAAAACACCGGGGAGCTGTTTTTT
cdr3_aa: CASSHGTQNTGELFF

clone_size: .
d_call: .
j_call: TRBJ1-5
v_call: TRBV19
cdr3_nt: TGTGCCAGTAGTATTGCAGGGTGGAATCAGCCCCAGCATTTT
cdr3_aa: CASSIAGWNQPQHF

clone_size: few
d_call: .
j_call: TRBJ2-4
v_call: TRBV7-2
cdr3_nt: TGTGCCAGCAGCTTAGACTGGGGGACGGGCAAAAACATTCAGTACTTC
cdr3_aa: CASSLDWGTGKNIQYF

clone_size: .
d_call: .
j_call: TRBJ1-5
v_call: TRBV25-1
cdr3_nt: TGTGCCAGCAGTGAATCCCAGGGGACTAGCAATCAGCCCCAGCATTTT
cdr3_aa: CASSESQGTSNQPQHF

clone_size: .
d_call: .
j_call: TRBJ1-1
v_call: TRBV7-8
cdr3_nt: TGTGCCAGCAGCTTAGTATCGCGCTCTAACGTTGAAGCTTTCTTT
cdr3_aa: CASSLVSRSNVEAFF

clone_size: .
d_call: .
j_call: TRBJ2-7
v_call: TRBV12-3/TRBV12-4
cdr3_nt: TGTGCCAGCAGTTTAAGGCAGGACAACGAGCAGTACTTC
cdr3_aa: CASSLRQDNEQYF

clone_size: .
d_call: TRBD1
j_call: TRBJ1-2
v_call: TRBV30
cdr3_nt: TGTGCCTGGAGGAGGATCCGGACAGGGGGCGGCTCTGGCTACACCTTC
cdr3_aa: CAWRRIRTGGGSGYTF

clone_size: .
d_call: TRBD2
j_call: TRBJ2-2
v_call: TRBV19
cdr3_nt: TGTGCCACAACTAGCGGGGTCACGAACACCGGGGAGCTGTTTTTT
cdr3_aa: CATTSGVTNTGELFF

clone_size: .
d_call: .
j_call: TRBJ2-7
v_call: TRBV4-2
cdr3_nt: TGTGCCAGCAGCCTTCGACTGGGCTCCTACGAGCAGTACTTC
cdr3_aa: CASSLRLGSYEQYF

clone_size: once
d_call: TRBD2
j_call: TRBJ2-1
v_call: TRBV5-4
cdr3_nt: TGTGCCAGCAGCCCAGGGACTAGCGGGGGGGGTAGGTACAATGAGCAGTTCTTC
cdr3_aa: CASSPGTSGGGRYNEQFF

clone_size: once
d_call: .
j_call: TRBJ1-6
v_call: TRBV27
cdr3_nt: TGTGCCAGCAGTTTGCGCGACTCCTATAATTCACCCCTCCACTTT
cdr3_aa: CASSLRDSYNSPLHF

clone_size: .
d_call: TRBD2
j_call: TRBJ2-1
v_call: TRBV3-1/TRBV3-2
cdr3_nt: TGTGCCAGCAGCTCTCTCCTAGCGGGGGCTTACAATGAGCAGTTCTTC
cdr3_aa: CASSSLLAGAYNEQFF

clone_size: few
d_call: TRBD2
j_call: TRBJ2-5
v_call: TRBV7-2
cdr3_nt: TGTGCCAGCACCTTCGGGAGGGTTGAGACCCAGTACTTC
cdr3_aa: CASTFGRVETQYF

clone_size: once
d_call: .
j_call: TRBJ1-1
v_call: TRBV15
cdr3_nt: TGTGCCACCAGCAGAGCAGGGATGAACACTGAAGCTTTCTTT
cdr3_aa: CATSRAGMNTEAFF

clone_size: .
d_call: .
j_call: TRBJ1-2
v_call: TRBV12-3/TRBV12-4
cdr3_nt: TGTGCCAGCAGTTTCCAGGGACGCGGGGGCTACACCTTC
cdr3_aa: CASSFQGRGGYTF

clone_size: .
d_call: TRBD2
j_call: TRBJ2-3
v_call: TRBV28
cdr3_nt: TGTGCCAGCAGCCAGACTAGCGGGGAAGCTGCAGATACGCAGTATTTT
cdr3_aa: CASSQTSGEAADTQYF

clone_size: .
d_call: .
j_call: TRBJ2-3
v_call: TRBV15
cdr3_nt: TGTGCCACCAGCAGGGCGGGCTCAGATACGCAGTATTTT
cdr3_aa: CATSRAGSDTQYF

clone_size: .
d_call: .
j_call: TRBJ1-1
v_call: TRBV18
cdr3_nt: TGTGCCAGCTCACCACCGTCCCAGGGCCCCACTGAAGCTTTCTTT
cdr3_aa: CASSPPSQGPTEAFF

clone_size: .
d_call: .
j_call: TRBJ2-3
v_call: TRBV5-6
cdr3_nt: TGTGCCAGCAGCACCCCAACAGGAGGCACAGATACGCAGTATTTT
cdr3_aa: CASSTPTGGTDTQYF

clone_size: .
d_call: .
j_call: TRBJ2-1
v_call: TRBV1
cdr3_nt: TGCACCAGCAGCCGGCGGCCCCCAGATGAGCAGTTCTTC
cdr3_aa: CTSSRRPPDEQFF

clone_size: few
d_call: TRBD1
j_call: TRBJ1-1
v_call: TRBV7-9
cdr3_nt: TGTGCCAGCAGCTTTGGGGACAGGGCGAACACTGAAGCTTTCTTT
cdr3_aa: CASSFGDRANTEAFF

clone_size: .
d_call: .
j_call: TRBJ1-5
v_call: TRBV15
cdr3_nt: TGTGCCACCAGTGAAACAGGGAGCAATCAGCCCCAGCATTTT
cdr3_aa: CATSETGSNQPQHF

clone_size: .
d_call: TRBD1
j_call: TRBJ2-2
v_call: TRBV28
cdr3_nt: TGTGCCAGCAGTACGACCGAGGGGACAGGGAACCCGGCCGGGGAGCTGTTTTTT
cdr3_aa: CASSTTEGTGNPAGELFF

clone_size: .
d_call: .
j_call: TRBJ1-3
v_call: TRBV9
cdr3_nt: TGTGCCAGCAGGCAAGGGGGCTCTGGAAACACCATATATTTT
cdr3_aa: CASRQGGSGNTIYF